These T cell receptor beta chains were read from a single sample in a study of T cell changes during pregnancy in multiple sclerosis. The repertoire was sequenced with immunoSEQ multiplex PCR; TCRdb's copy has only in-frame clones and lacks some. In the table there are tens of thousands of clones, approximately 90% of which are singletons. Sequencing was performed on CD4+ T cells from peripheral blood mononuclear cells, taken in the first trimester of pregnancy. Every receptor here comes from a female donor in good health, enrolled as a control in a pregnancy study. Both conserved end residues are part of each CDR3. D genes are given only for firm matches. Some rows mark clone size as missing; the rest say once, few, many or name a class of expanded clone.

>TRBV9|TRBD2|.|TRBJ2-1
TGTGCCAGCAGCGTGGGACTAGCGGGCTTTGAGCAGTTCTTC
CASSVGLAGFEQFF
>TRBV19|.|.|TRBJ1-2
TGTGCCAGTAGCGATCTACAGGGTGCCTACACCTTC
CASSDLQGAYTF
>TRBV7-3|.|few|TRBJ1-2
TGTGCCAGCCGTGCCGTAGCGTCCCCTAACTATGGCTACACCTTC
CASRAVASPNYGYTF
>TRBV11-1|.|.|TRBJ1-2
TGTGCCAGCAGCTTGGAGGGTGACTATGGCTACACCTTC
CASSLEGDYGYTF
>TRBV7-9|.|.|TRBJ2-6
TGTGCCAGCAGCTTGGGCCCTCATGACAGGTCCGGGGCCAACGTCCTGACTTTC
CASSLGPHDRSGANVLTF
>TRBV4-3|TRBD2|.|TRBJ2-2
TGCGCCAGCAGCCAAGGGACTAGCGGGAGTGGGTACACCGGGGAGCTGTTTTTT
CASSQGTSGSGYTGELFF
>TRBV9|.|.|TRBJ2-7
TGTGCCAGCAGCGTAGGTCCCAGTCCCGGAGTCTACGAGCAGTACTTC
CASSVGPSPGVYEQYF
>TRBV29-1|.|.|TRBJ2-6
TGCAGCGTTGCAAGGGACTTTAACTCTGGGGCCAACGTCCTGACTTTC
CSVARDFNSGANVLTF
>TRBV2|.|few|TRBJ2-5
TGTGCCAGCAGTGACCCAGGCCTCCAAGAGACCCAGTACTTC
CASSDPGLQETQYF
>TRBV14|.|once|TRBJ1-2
TGTGCCAGCAGCCAAGAACTAGGGCGGCCCTATGGCTACACCTTC
CASSQELGRPYGYTF
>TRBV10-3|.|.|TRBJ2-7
TGTGCCATCAGTGTGGGCGGAGGAATCGACGAGCAGTACTTC
CAISVGGGIDEQYF
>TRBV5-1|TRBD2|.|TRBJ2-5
TGCGCCAGCCTAGCGGGAACTGGGGAGACCCAGTACTTC
CASLAGTGETQYF
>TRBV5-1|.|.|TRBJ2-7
TGCGCCAGCAGCCTTCAAATAACAGGGTCGGTCGAGCAGTACTTC
CASSLQITGSVEQYF
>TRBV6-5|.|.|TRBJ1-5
TGTGCCAGCAGTTCTGAATCACACCAGCCCCAGCATTTT
CASSSESHQPQHF
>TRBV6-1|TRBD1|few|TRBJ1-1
TGTGCCACCTCGACAGGGGCAGTGAACACTGAAGCTTTCTTT
CATSTGAVNTEAFF
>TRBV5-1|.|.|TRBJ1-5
TGCGCCAGCAGCCCCGGATCAAGGGGTCAGCCCCAGCATTTT
CASSPGSRGQPQHF
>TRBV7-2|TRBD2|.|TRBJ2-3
TGTGCCAGCAGCTTCGGGGACTACACAGATACGCAGTATTTT
CASSFGDYTDTQYF
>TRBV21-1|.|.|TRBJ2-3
TGTGCCAGCAGCAGATACTTTAGCGGGGGGGCCACAGATACGCAGTATTTT
CASSRYFSGGATDTQYF
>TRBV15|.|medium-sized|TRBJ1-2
TGTGCCACCAGCCACAGGGAACTCTTCTATGGCTACACCTTC
CATSHRELFYGYTF
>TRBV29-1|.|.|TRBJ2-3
TGCAGCGTTCAGGACAGCGGTTACACAGATACGCAGTATTTT
CSVQDSGYTDTQYF
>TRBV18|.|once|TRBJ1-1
TGTGCCAGCTCACTTGACAGGAACACTGAAGCTTTCTTT
CASSLDRNTEAFF
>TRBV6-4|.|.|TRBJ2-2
TGTGCCAGCAGTGACGCTGCGCCCGCGAACACCGGGGAGCTGTTTTTT
CASSDAAPANTGELFF
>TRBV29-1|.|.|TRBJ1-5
TGCAGCGTTTCGACAGACAATCAGCCCCAGCATTTT
CSVSTDNQPQHF
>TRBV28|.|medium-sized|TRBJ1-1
TGTGCCAGCAGCACTAGGGAAGCTTTCTTT
CASSTREAFF
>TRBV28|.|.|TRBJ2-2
TGTGCCAGCAGTTCCTCGGTCACCGGGGAGCTGTTTTTT
CASSSSVTGELFF
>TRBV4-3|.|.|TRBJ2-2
TGCGCCAGCAGCCCACCCGCTTCAGGGAACACCGGGGAGCTGTTTTTT
CASSPPASGNTGELFF
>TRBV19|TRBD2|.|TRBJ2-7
TGTGCCAGTAGTATAGGACTAGCGGGCGGAAAGTACTTC
CASSIGLAGGKYF
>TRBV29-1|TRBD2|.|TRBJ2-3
TGCAGCGTTGAATCAAGCGGGGAAACAGATACGCAGTATTTT
CSVESSGETDTQYF
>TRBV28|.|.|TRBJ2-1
TGTGCCAGCAGTTTACTGGGGGCGACGGGCGGCTCCTACAATGAGCAGTTCTTC
CASSLLGATGGSYNEQFF
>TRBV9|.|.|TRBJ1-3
TGTGCCAGCAGCGCCTTGGCGGGGGGCCACTCTGGAAACACCATATATTTT
CASSALAGGHSGNTIYF
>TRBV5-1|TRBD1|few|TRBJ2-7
TGCGCCAGCACCGCGGGGACAGGGGTTAGCGAGCAGTACTTC
CASTAGTGVSEQYF
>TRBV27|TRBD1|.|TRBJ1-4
TGTGCCAGCAGTGGCAACAGGGGAACTAATGAAAAACTGTTTTTT
CASSGNRGTNEKLFF
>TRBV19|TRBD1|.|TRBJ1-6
TGTGCCAGTAGTACCCCAGGGGGTGGAAGCTCCTATAATTCACCCCTCCACTTT
CASSTPGGGSSYNSPLHF